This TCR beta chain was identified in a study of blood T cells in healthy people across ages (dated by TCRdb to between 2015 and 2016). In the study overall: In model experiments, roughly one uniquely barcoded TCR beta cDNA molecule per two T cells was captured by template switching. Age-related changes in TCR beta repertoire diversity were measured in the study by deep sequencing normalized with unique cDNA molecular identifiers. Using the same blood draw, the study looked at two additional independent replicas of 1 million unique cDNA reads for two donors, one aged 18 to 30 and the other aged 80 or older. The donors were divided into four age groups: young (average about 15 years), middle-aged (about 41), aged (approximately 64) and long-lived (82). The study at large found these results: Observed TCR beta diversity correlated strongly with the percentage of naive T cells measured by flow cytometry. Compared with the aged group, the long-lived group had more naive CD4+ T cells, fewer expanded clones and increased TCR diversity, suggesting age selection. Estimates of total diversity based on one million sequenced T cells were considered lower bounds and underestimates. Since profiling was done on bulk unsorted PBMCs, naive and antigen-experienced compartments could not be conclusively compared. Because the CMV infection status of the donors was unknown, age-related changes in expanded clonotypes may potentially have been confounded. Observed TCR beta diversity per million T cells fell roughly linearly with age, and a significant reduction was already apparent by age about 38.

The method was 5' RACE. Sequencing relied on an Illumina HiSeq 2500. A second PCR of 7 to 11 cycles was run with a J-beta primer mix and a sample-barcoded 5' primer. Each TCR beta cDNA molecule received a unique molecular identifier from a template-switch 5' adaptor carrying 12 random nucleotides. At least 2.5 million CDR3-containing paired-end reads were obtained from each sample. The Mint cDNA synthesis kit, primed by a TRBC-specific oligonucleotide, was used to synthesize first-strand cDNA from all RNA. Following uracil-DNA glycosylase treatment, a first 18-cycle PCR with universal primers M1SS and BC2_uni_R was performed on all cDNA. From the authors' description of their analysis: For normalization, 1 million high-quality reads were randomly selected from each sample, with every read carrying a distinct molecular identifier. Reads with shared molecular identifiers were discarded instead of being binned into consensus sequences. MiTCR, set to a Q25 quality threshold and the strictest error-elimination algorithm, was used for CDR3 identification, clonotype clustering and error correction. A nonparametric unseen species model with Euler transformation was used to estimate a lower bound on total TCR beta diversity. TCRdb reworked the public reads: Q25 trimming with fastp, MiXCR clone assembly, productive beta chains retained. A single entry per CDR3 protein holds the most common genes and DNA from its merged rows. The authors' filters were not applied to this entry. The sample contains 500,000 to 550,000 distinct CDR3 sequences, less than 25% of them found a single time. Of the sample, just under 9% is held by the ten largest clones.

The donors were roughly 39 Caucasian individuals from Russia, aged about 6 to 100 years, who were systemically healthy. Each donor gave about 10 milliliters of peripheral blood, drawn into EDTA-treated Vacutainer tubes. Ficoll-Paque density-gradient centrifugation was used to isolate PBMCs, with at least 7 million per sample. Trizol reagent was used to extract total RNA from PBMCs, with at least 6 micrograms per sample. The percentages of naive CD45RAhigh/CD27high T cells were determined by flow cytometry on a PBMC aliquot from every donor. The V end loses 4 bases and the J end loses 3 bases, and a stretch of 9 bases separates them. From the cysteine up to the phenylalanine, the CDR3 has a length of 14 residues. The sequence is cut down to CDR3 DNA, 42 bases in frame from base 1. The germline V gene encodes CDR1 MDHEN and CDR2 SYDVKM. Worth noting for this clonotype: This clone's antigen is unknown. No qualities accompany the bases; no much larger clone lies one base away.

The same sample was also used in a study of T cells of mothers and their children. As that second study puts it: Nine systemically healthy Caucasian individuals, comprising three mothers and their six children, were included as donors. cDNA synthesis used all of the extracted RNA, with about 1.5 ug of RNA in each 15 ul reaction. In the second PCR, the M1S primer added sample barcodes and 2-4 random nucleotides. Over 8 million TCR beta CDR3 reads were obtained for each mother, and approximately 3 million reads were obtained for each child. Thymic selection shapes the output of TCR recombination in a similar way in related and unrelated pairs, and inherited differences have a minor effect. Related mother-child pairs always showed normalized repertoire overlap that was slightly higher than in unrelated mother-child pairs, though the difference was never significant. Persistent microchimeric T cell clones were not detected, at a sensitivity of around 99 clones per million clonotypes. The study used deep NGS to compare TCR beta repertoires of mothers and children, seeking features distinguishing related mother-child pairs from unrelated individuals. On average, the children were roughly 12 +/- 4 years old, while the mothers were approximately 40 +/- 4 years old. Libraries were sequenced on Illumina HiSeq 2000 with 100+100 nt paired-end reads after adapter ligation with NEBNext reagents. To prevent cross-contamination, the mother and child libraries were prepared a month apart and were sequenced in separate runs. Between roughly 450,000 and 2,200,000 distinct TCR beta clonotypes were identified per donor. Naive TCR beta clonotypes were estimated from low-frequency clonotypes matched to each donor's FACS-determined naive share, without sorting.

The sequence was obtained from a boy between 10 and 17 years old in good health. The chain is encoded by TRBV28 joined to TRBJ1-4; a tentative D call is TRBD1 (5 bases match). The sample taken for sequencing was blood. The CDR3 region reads CASSWGWANEKLFF. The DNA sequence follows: TGTGCCAGCAGTTGGGGCTGGGCTAATGAAAAACTGTTTTTT.